This TCR beta chain derives from a study of T cell repertoires in cytomegalovirus infection (dated by TCRdb to the late 2010s). Describing the broader study: Donor HLA type was relevant to the analysis, as public TCR beta signatures indicated carriage of CMV infection together with the matching HLA type.

General findings and caveats noted by the study authors: Carriers of CMV infection plus the relevant HLA type were discriminated by the cumulative frequency of public TCR beta family members in the study cohort and in an independent approximately 360-donor cohort. The ex vivo response was dominated by HLA-C-restricted CMV-specific TCR beta clonotypes, which also provided the single most frequent clonotype in two of eight donors.

V has 7 bases trimmed and J has 9 bases trimmed; junction bases matching no gene number 11. There are 13 amino acids in the CDR3, from cysteine to phenylalanine inclusive. Just the 39-base CDR3 DNA is kept, in frame starting at base 1. For CDR1 and CDR2, the germline V gene lists LGHNT and FRNRAP. This clonotype was counted ten times or more. Its specific antigen is unknown. Nothing much larger sits one base from this clone, and base qualities are not available. Sequencing took place on an Illumina HiSeq 1500. In-frame beta chains were kept once TCRdb had trimmed the public reads at Q25 with fastp and called clones with MiXCR. Duplicate CDR3 protein sequences are folded into a single record with the most common DNA and genes. This sample lists approximately 500,000 distinct CDR3 sequences; about 15% were detected once. Roughly a quarter of the sample lies in the top ten.

Recombination connected TRBV12-5 to TRBJ2-7, and 8 bases in between align with TRBD2. The material sequenced was CD8+ T cells from PBMCs. The TCR comes from a human donor in good health (CMV status not recorded). Some clones in this sample may be carry-over from other donors' samples. The bases read TGTGCTAGTGCTCCCCCGACTAGCGAGGTGCAGTACTTC. Translated, it gives CASAPPTSEVQYF.